Below are 24 T cell receptor beta chains sequenced from a single sample in a study of T cell responses to AZD1222 COVID-19 vaccine. Only in-frame clones appear in the TCRdb table, and some are missing; sequencing was by immunoSEQ multiplex PCR. Found here are about 110,000 clones, more than 75% of them singletons; the top ten hold 9.1%. Specimen: peripheral blood, collected on day 0 of AZD1222 vaccination. The receptors here all came from an adult in good health.

This clone was seen just once. The chain uses TRBV4-1 and TRBJ2-3; D is uncertain. Looked up from germline, CDR1 is MGHRA and CDR2 is YSYEKL. V gave up 1 base and J gave up 7 bases, with 6 bases separating them. This CDR3 has 12 amino acids. The CDR3 coding sequence is TGCGCCAGCAGCCAAGTACTTAATACGCAGTATTTT. Translating gives CASSQVLNTQYF.

The V gene is TRBV9, the J gene TRBJ1-1; 7 bases align to TRBD1. The germline gives CDR1 SGDLS, CDR2 YYNGEE. J gave up 4 bases and V 7 bases, and 10 bases lay outside the gene matches. This CDR3 has 14 residues. CDR3 sequence: CASGKTGTSTEAFF. DNA of the CDR3: TGTGCCAGCGGGAAGACAGGGACGAGCACTGAAGCTTTCTTT.

This clone was seen more than once but under ten times. V and J are TRBV3-1 (or the pseudogene TRBV3-2) and TRBJ1-1, with no clear D. Per germline, CDR1 LGHDT and CDR2 YNNKEL (reference sequence). The CDR3 sequence is 13 residues long. V was trimmed by 3 bases and J by 1 base, leaving 6 bases between them. The CDR3 here is CASSQYGNTEAFF. CDR3 in DNA: TGTGCCAGCAGCCAGTACGGGAACACTGAAGCTTTCTTT.

This clone occurred once. The chain carries TRBV9 and TRBJ2-1; possibly TRBD1 for D (6 bases). V lost 4 bases to trimming and J lost 6 bases, with 11 bases between them. Germline lookup yields CDR1 SGDLS and CDR2 YYNGEE. This CDR3 region has 13 residues. CDR3 loop: CASSWGLGNEQFF. Here the CDR3 DNA reads TGTGCCAGCAGCTGGGGGCTAGGCAATGAGCAGTTCTTC.

The rearrangement joins TRBV9 to TRBJ2-7; TRBD2 is a possible D gene (6 bases). The length of the CDR3 is 15 residues. V lost 0 bases and J lost 2, with 12 bases in between. CDR1 SGDLS and CDR2 YYNGEE come from the germline V gene. The CDR3 sequence: CASSVGTSRTYEQYF. Here the CDR3 DNA reads TGTGCCAGCAGCGTAGGCACTAGCCGTACCTACGAGCAGTACTTC.

This clone was counted once. The sample holds other DNA sequences that translate to the same CDR3. This chain uses TRBV5-1 with TRBJ2-7, with 8 positions matching TRBD1. The CDR3 spans 14 residues. With 0 bases clipped from V and 3 bases from J, the junction kept 2 bases outside the gene matches. Germline loops: CDR1 SGHRS, CDR2 YFSETQ. This CDR3 reads CASSLGGQGYEQYF. CDR3 coding DNA: TGCGCCAGCAGCTTGGGAGGACAGGGCTACGAGCAGTACTTC.

The V and J genes are TRBV19 and TRBJ1-5, with TRBD1 as a possible D gene (5 bases). This CDR3 has 14 residues. Germline V gives CDR1 LNHDA, CDR2 SQIVND (reference sequence). The V end lost 9 bases, the J end lost 7 bases, and 19 bases lay between the germline ends. CDR3 amino acids: CASTMRQGGQPQHF. CDR3 in DNA: TGTGCCAGCACCATGAGGCAGGGTGGCCAGCCCCAGCATTTT.

The chain joins TRBV3-1 (or the pseudogene TRBV3-2) to TRBJ2-4, with 7 nucleotides matching TRBD1. J lost 6 bases, V lost 4 bases, and 9 bases had no gene match. Germline V gene sequence: CDR1 LGHDT, CDR2 YNNKEL (reference sequence). CDR3 length: 15 amino acids. The CDR3 region has the DNA TGTGCCAGCAGCCCAGGACAGGCACTTTTAAACATTCAGTACTTC. It specifies CASSPGQALLNIQYF.

J is TRBJ2-2 and V is TRBV20-1; D is ambiguous. This CDR3 comprises 12 residues. V lost 3 bases and J 4 bases, leaving 6 bases between the germline ends. CDR1 DFQATT and CDR2 SNEGSKA come from the germline V gene (reference sequence). The CDR3 loop is CSASRVTGELFF. DNA of the CDR3: TGCAGTGCTAGTCGGGTCACCGGGGAGCTGTTTTTT.

The V and J genes are TRBV27 and TRBJ1-2, with D perhaps matching TRBD1 (6 bases). This CDR3 is built from 15 residues. Germline lookup yields CDR1 MNHEY and CDR2 SMNVEV (reference sequence). With 5 bases removed from V and 6 bases from J, the gap between germline ends came to 19 bases. The CDR3 region has the DNA TGTGCCAGCAGTATCCTAGGACAGCCCGTACATGGCTACACCTTC. This gives the protein CASSILGQPVHGYTF.

V usage is TRBV28 and J usage is TRBJ1-1; D perhaps matches TRBD1 (6 bases). The CDR3 covers 14 residues. V was cut by 8 bases and J by 1 base, with 14 bases left in between. Per germline, CDR1 MDHEN and CDR2 SYDVKM. The CDR3 reads CASPGLGANTEAFF. The CDR3 nucleotides are TGTGCCAGCCCCGGGCTGGGGGCGAACACTGAAGCTTTCTTT.

This chain uses TRBV4-2 with TRBJ2-7; TRBD1 might be the D (6 bases). The CDR3 runs 14 residues. Germline values: CDR1 LGHNA, CDR2 YNFKEQ. The V end lost 2 bases, the J end lost 0 bases, and 8 bases lay between the germline ends. The CDR3: CASSQRDNSYEQYF. The CDR3 nucleotides are TGTGCCAGCAGCCAACGGGACAACTCCTACGAGCAGTACTTC.

This clone was observed a single time. The chain combines TRBV27 with TRBJ2-7; 16 bases are shared with TRBD2. This CDR3 spans 17 amino acids. The V and J ends lost 5 bases and 4 bases, in that order; junction bases with no gene match: 8. The germline V gene has CDR1 MNHEY and CDR2 SMNVEV (reference sequence). As DNA, the CDR3 is TGTGCCAGCAGTAGGGGGACTAGCGGGAGGGCCGTATACGAGCAGTACTTC. It yields the protein CASSRGTSGRAVYEQYF.

The chain carries TRBV2 and TRBJ2-6, with 7 positions matching TRBD1. The CDR3 contains 15 residues. Germline assignment: CDR1 SNHLY and CDR2 FYNNEI. Trimming removed 7 bases from V and 3 bases from J; junction bases left unmatched: 6. The CDR3, as DNA: TGTGCCAGCACCCGACAGGGCTTTGGGGCCAACGTCCTGACTTTC. This translates into CASTRQGFGANVLTF.

V and J are TRBV28 and TRBJ2-5, with 9 bases aligning to TRBD2. Germline V lookup: CDR1 MDHEN, CDR2 SYDVKM. CDR3 length: 16 amino acids. Trimming at V came to 5 bases and at J to 1 base, leaving 8 bases not matched to a gene. The CDR3 loop is CASSTPTSGRQETQYF. CDR3 coding DNA: TGTGCCAGCAGTACGCCGACTAGCGGCCGCCAAGAGACCCAGTACTTC.

The chain combines TRBV13 with TRBJ2-2; TRBD2 matches at 7 bases. After removal of 1 base from V and 2 bases from J, the junction contained 10 bases not matched to a gene. Germline CDR1 and CDR2: PRHDT and FYEKMQ (reference sequence). The CDR3 has 18 residues. CDR3 protein: CASSLEGRAGTNTGELFF. The DNA of the CDR3 is TGTGCCAGCAGCTTAGAGGGGAGGGCAGGAACTAACACCGGGGAGCTGTTTTTT.

The V gene is TRBV5-6, the J gene TRBJ2-7, with 14 positions matching TRBD2. V lost 3 bases, J lost 5 bases, and 4 bases stayed unmatched. Germline-derived CDR1 and CDR2 are SGHDT and YYEEEE. The CDR3 covers 15 residues. CDR3 in DNA: TGTGCCAGCAGCTCGGGACTAGCGGGAGTTGACGAGCAGTACTTC. This gives the protein CASSSGLAGVDEQYF.

V and J are TRBV11-3 and TRBJ2-1, with D possibly matching TRBD1 (6 bases). This CDR3 comprises 14 residues. Germline assignment: CDR1 SGHNT and CDR2 YENEEA. V lost 5 bases, J lost 4 bases, and 12 bases lay in between. The CDR3 nucleotides are TGTGCCAGCAGCGCAGTCGGACAGTACAATGAGCAGTTCTTC. Its protein product is CASSAVGQYNEQFF.

The rearrangement links TRBV18 to TRBJ2-1; D is perhaps TRBD2 (5 bases). The CDR3 is 17 amino acids. The V gene's germline CDR1 is KGHSH and CDR2 LQKENI. Trimming left V 0 bases short and J 0 bases short, with 12 bases between. CDR3 bases: TGTGCCAGCTCACCACCGTTAGCGCAGAGCTCCTACAATGAGCAGTTCTTC. Its translation: CASSPPLAQSSYNEQFF.

The chain joins TRBV28 to TRBJ2-7; 7 bases are shared with TRBD2. The V gene end was trimmed by 3 bases and the J gene end by 4 bases; junction bases not matched to a gene: 9. The germline gives CDR1 MDHEN, CDR2 SYDVKM. The CDR3 has 15 residues. The CDR3: CASSFLTSPGYEQYF. CDR3 nucleotide sequence: TGTGCCAGCAGTTTCCTGACTAGCCCAGGGTACGAGCAGTACTTC.

The rearrangement links TRBV14 to TRBJ1-1; TRBD1 is a possible D gene (6 bases). Between the trimmed V and J ends, which lost 2 bases and 3 bases, there was a span of 16 bases. This CDR3 spans 16 amino acids. CDR1 is SGHDN and CDR2 is FVKESK in the germline V gene. This CDR3 reads CASSQKGVRGDTEAFF. DNA of the CDR3: TGTGCCAGCAGCCAAAAGGGGGTCCGAGGGGACACTGAAGCTTTCTTT.

The gene calls are TRBV2 and TRBJ2-1, with D uncertain. Germline V gene data show CDR1 as SNHLY and CDR2 as FYNNEI. There are 12 residues in the CDR3. The V end lost 5 bases, the J end lost 3 bases, and 5 bases lay between the germline ends. CDR3 amino acids: CASSPIYNEQFF. DNA for the CDR3: TGTGCCAGCAGTCCGATCTACAATGAGCAGTTCTTC.

This clone was counted once. DNA for the CDR3: TGTGCCAGCGGTCTCTTGTTAGGCAATCAGCCCCAGCATTTT. Encoded protein: CASGLLLGNQPQHF. The V and J genes are TRBV28 and TRBJ1-5, with D unclear. Trimming removed 8 bases at V and 2 bases at J, with 13 bases between. There are 14 residues in the CDR3. Germline V lookup: CDR1 MDHEN, CDR2 SYDVKM.

The genes are TRBV18 and TRBJ2-7; TRBD2 aligns across 9 bases. The CDR3 contains 16 residues. J gave up 6 bases and V 2 bases, and 11 bases lay outside the gene matches. Germline V gene lookup returns CDR1 KGHSH and CDR2 LQKENI. The CDR3 bases are TGTGCCAGCTCACCAAAGAGTAGCGGGAGTGGCGCCGAGCAGTACTTC. It specifies CASSPKSSGSGAEQYF.